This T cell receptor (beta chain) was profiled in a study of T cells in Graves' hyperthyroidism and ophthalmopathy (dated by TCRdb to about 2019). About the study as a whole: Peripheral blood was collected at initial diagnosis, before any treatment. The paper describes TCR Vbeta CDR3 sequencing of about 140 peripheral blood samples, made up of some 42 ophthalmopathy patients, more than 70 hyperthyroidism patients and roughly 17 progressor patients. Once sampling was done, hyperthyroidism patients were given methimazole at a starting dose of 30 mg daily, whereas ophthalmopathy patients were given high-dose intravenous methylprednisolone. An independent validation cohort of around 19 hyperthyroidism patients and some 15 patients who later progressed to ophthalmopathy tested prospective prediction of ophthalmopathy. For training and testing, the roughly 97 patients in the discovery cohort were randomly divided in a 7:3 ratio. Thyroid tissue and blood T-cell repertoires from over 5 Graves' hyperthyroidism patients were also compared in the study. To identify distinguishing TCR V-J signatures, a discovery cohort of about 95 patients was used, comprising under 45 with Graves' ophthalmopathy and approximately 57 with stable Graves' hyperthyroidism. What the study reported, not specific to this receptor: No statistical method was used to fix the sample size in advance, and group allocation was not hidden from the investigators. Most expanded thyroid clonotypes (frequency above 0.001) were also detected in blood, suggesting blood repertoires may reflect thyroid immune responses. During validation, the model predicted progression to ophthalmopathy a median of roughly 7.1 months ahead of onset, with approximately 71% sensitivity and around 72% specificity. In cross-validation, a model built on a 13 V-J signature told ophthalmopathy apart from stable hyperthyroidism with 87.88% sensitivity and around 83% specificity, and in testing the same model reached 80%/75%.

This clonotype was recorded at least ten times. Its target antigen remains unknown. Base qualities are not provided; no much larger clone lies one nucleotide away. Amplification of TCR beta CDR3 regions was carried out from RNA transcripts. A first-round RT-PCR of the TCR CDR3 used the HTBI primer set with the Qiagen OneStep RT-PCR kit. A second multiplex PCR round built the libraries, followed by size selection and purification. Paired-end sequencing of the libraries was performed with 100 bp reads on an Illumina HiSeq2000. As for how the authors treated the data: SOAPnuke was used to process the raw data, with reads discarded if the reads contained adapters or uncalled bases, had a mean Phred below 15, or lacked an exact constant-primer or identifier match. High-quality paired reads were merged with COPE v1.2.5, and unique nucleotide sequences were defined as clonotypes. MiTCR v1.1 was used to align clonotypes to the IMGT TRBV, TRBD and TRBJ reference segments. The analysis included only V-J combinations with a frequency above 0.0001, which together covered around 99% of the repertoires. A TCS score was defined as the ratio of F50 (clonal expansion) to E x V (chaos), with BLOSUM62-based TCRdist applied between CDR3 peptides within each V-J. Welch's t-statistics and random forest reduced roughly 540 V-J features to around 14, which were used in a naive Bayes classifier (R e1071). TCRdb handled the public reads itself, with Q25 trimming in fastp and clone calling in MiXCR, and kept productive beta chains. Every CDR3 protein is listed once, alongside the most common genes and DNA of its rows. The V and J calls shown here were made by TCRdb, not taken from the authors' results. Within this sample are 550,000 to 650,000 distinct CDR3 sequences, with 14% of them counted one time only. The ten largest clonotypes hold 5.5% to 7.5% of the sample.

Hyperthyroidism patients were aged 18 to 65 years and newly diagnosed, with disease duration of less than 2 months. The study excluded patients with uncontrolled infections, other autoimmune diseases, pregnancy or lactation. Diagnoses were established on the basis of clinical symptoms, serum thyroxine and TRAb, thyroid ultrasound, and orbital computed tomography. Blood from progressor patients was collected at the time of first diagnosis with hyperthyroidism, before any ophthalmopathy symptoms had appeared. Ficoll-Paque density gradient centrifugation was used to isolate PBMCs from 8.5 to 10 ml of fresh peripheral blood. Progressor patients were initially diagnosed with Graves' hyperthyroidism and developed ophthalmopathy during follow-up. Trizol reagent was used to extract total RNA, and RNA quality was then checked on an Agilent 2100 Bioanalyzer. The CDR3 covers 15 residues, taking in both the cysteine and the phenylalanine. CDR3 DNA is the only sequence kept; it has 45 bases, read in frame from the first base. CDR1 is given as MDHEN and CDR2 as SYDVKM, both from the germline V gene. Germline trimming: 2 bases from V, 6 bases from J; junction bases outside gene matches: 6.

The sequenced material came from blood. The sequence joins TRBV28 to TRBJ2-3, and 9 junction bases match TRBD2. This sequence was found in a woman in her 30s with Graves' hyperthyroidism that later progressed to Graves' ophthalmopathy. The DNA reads TGTGCCAGCAGTTTAGGCGGGAGGGCCTTCGATACGCAGTATTTT. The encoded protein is CASSLGGRAFDTQYF.